The next 25 T cell receptor beta chains were all read from a single sample in a study of memory CD4+ T cells and cytomegalovirus serostatus. The sort gate was single viable CD3+CD4+CD8-CD45RO+ cells for memory CD4+ T cells. The assay was immunoSEQ multiplex PCR, and TCRdb's table has in-frame clones only and misses some. The sample lists 50,000 to 75,000 clones, 82% seen once, with about 0.8% in the top ten. The sequenced material came from memory CD4+ T cells from blood. The source is an adult in good health and CMV-seronegative.

The chain uses TRBV28 and TRBJ1-2; no reliable D call. This CDR3 is 15 amino acids long. CDR1 and CDR2 from the germline V gene are MDHEN and SYDVKM. V was shortened by 5 bases and J by 8 bases, with 21 bases between the two germline ends. CDR3 sequence: CASSPALRAPEGYTF. The CDR3 nucleotides are TGTGCCAGCAGTCCCGCTCTACGGGCGCCGGAGGGCTACACCTTC.

This clone was seen a handful of times. This chain uses TRBV11-1 with TRBJ1-2; TRBD1 is a possible D gene (5 bases). V gave up 1 base and J gave up 4 bases, with 7 bases separating them. CDR1 and CDR2 from the germline V gene are SGHAT and FQDESV (reference sequence). The CDR3 contains 13 residues. The CDR3 is CASSLDQGYGYTF. DNA of the CDR3: TGTGCCAGCAGCTTAGACCAGGGCTATGGCTACACCTTC.

Regarding this clone: The same CDR3 can be traced to other DNA sequences in this sample. The genes are TRBV28 and TRBJ1-2; 8 bases are a match to TRBD1. The ends lost 6 bases at V and 3 bases at J; junction bases unmatched: 3. There are 13 residues in the CDR3. The germline V gene has CDR1 MDHEN and CDR2 SYDVKM. The CDR3 bases are TGTGCCAGCAGCCCGGACAGGGACTATGGCTACACCTTC. Encoded protein: CASSPDRDYGYTF.

The chain carries TRBV5-4 and TRBJ2-2, with TRBD1 matching over 9 bases. The germline V gene has CDR1 SGHNT and CDR2 YYREEE (reference sequence). Trimming took 4 bases from V and 3 from J; bases not matched to a gene: 7. This CDR3 is 16 amino acids long. CDR3 in amino acids: CASSLTGTGYTGELFF. For the CDR3, the DNA is TGTGCCAGCAGCCTCACCGGGACAGGGTACACCGGGGAGCTGTTTTTT.

The chain employs TRBV6-1 and TRBJ1-4; 11 bases line up with TRBD1. The CDR3 runs 14 residues. V lost 6 bases, J lost 7 bases, and 4 bases stayed unmatched. The V gene's germline CDR1 is MNHNS and CDR2 SASEGT. CDR3 nucleotides: TGTGCCAGCAGGGACAGGGGGCTTAGTGAAAAACTGTTTTTT. Amino acids: CASRDRGLSEKLFF.

This clone was counted a single time. The rearrangement joins TRBV7-2 to TRBJ1-2; D is perhaps TRBD1 (5 bases). This CDR3 has 13 residues. Between the trimmed V and J ends, which lost 3 bases and 4 bases, there was a span of 9 bases. CDR1 is SGHTA and CDR2 is FQGNSA in the germline V gene. The chain's CDR3 is CASSFRGPYGYTF. For the CDR3, the DNA is TGTGCCAGCAGCTTTAGGGGCCCCTATGGCTACACCTTC.

The gene calls are TRBV28 and TRBJ1-5; 9 bases match TRBD1. The ends lost 6 bases at V and 0 bases at J; junction bases unmatched: 18. CDR1 and CDR2 from the germline V gene are MDHEN and SYDVKM. This CDR3 spans 20 amino acids. The CDR3 here is CASSRPHGTGQSYSNQPQHF. The DNA for the CDR3 is TGTGCCAGCAGCCGGCCTCACGGGACAGGGCAATCGTATAGCAATCAGCCCCAGCATTTT.

The chain recombines TRBV5-1 with TRBJ2-5; 7 nucleotides line up with TRBD1. The germline V gene encodes CDR1 SGHRS and CDR2 YFSETQ. V was clipped by 0 bases and J by 2 bases; unmatched bases: 7. The length of the CDR3 is 16 residues. CDR3 sequence (DNA): TGCGCCAGCAGCTTGGCCCTCCAGGGGGTTCAAGAGACCCAGTACTTC. Translated, it gives CASSLALQGVQETQYF.

CDR3 amino acids: CASSPPQGVDGYTF. The CDR3 coding sequence is TGTGCCAGCTCACCACCCCAGGGTGTGGATGGCTACACCTTC. This chain uses TRBV18 with TRBJ1-2; the D gene is possibly TRBD1 (5 bases). This CDR3 comprises 14 residues. CDR1 KGHSH and CDR2 LQKENI come from the germline V gene. The V end was cut by 0 bases, the J end by 6 bases, with 11 bases between.

This rearrangement joins TRBV5-1 to TRBJ1-5; TRBD1 matches 12 bases. V was pared by 4 bases and J by 7 bases, with 9 bases of the junction left unmatched. The CDR3 contains 16 residues. CDR1 and CDR2 from the germline V gene are SGHRS and YFSETQ. CDR3 in DNA: TGCGCCAGCAGCGGAACCGGGACAGGGGGCGACCAGCCCCAGCATTTT. This gives the protein CASSGTGTGGDQPQHF.

This clone was seen a single time. This chain uses TRBV30 with TRBJ1-4; TRBD1 matches at 9 bases. The CDR3 runs to 14 residues. CDR1 GTSNPN and CDR2 SVGIG come from the germline V gene (reference sequence). V lost 3 bases to trimming and J lost 5 bases; unmatched junction nucleotides: 4. The CDR3 reads CAWRAQGANEKLFF. CDR3 coding DNA: TGTGCCTGGAGGGCACAGGGGGCAAATGAAAAACTGTTTTTT.

This clone was counted a single time. The chain recombines TRBV6-6 with TRBJ2-1; 7 bases are shared with TRBD2. Unmatched junction bases numbered 3, after V lost 2 bases and J lost 8 bases. The germline V gene encodes CDR1 MNHNY and CDR2 SVGAGI (reference sequence). This CDR3 comprises 13 residues. CDR3 sequence: CASSYRGRDEQFF. The CDR3 nucleotides are TGTGCCAGCAGTTACCGGGGGAGGGATGAGCAGTTCTTC.

The rearrangement links TRBV30 to TRBJ1-2, with D unclear. The germline V gene encodes CDR1 GTSNPN and CDR2 SVGIG (reference sequence). The length of the CDR3 is 13 residues. Trimming took 2 bases from V and 0 from J, leaving 7 bases between them. CDR3 bases: TGTGCCTGGAGTCCGCTAGCTAACTATGGCTACACCTTC. Residues: CAWSPLANYGYTF.

The rearrangement links TRBV7-9 to TRBJ2-5, with 8 bases identical to TRBD1. The ends lost 5 bases at V and 1 base at J; junction bases unmatched: 6. Germline V gene sequence: CDR1 SEHNR, CDR2 FQNEAQ (reference sequence). The CDR3 totals 15 residues. The DNA for the CDR3 is TGTGCCAGCAGCGCACGGGACAGGTTCCAAGAGACCCAGTACTTC. Residues: CASSARDRFQETQYF.

This clone has only a few counts. The chain couples TRBV7-9 to TRBJ2-2; D gene unclear. The V end was cut by 5 bases, the J end by 7 bases, with 11 bases between. Germline CDR1 reads SEHNR; CDR2 reads FQNEAQ (reference sequence). This CDR3 has 13 amino acids. This chain's CDR3 is CASSEPGGGELFF. CDR3 in DNA: TGTGCCAGCAGCGAACCGGGTGGCGGGGAGCTGTTTTTT. The entire variable domain, with the rest obtained from reference TRBV7-9 and TRBJ2-2, is as follows: DTGVSQNPRHKITKRGQNVTFRCDPISEHNRLYWYRQTLGQGPEFLTYFQNEAQLEKSRLLSDRFSAERPKGSFSTLEIQRTEQGDSAMYLCASSEPGGGELFFGEGSRLTVL.

V gene TRBV18 combines with J gene TRBJ2-2; no definite D call. Germline V lookup: CDR1 KGHSH, CDR2 LQKENI. The V end lost 2 bases, the J end lost 4 bases, and 5 bases lay between the germline ends. The CDR3 runs 13 residues. CDR3 sequence reads: CASSPEGTGELFF. The CDR3, as DNA: TGTGCCAGCTCACCAGAAGGCACCGGGGAGCTGTTTTTT.

The chain joins TRBV6-1 to TRBJ1-2; D is unclear. Trimming removed 3 bases at V and 5 bases at J, with 16 bases between. The CDR3 runs to 15 residues. Germline lookup yields CDR1 MNHNS and CDR2 SASEGT. The CDR3 region is CASSDGGRRLYGYTF. The CDR3 region has the DNA TGTGCCAGCAGTGATGGTGGCAGGAGGTTATATGGCTACACCTTC.

The chain couples TRBV18 to TRBJ1-5; D might be TRBD1 (5 bases). Trimming shortened V by 8 bases and J by 9 bases, and 17 bases separated the two germline ends. Germline CDR1 is KGHSH and CDR2 is LQKENI. The length of the CDR3 is 13 residues. CDR3 loop: CASNLGGPSPQHF. The CDR3 DNA follows: TGTGCCAGCAACTTGGGGGGTCCCTCGCCCCAGCATTTT.

The V and J genes are TRBV14 and TRBJ1-1; D not certain. This CDR3 is 13 amino acids long. The germline gives CDR1 SGHDN, CDR2 FVKESK. V lost 2 bases and J 1 base, leaving 5 bases between the germline ends. This chain's CDR3 is CASSQMANTEAFF. CDR3 nucleotides: TGTGCCAGCAGCCAAATGGCGAACACTGAAGCTTTCTTT.

V is TRBV11-2 and J is TRBJ2-1; D is ambiguous. Trimming shortened V by 2 bases and J by 5 bases, and 13 bases separated the two germline ends. This CDR3 comprises 15 residues. CDR1 and CDR2 (germline): SGHAT, FQNNGV. CDR3 amino acids: CASSLISVGHNEQFF. The CDR3, as DNA: TGTGCCAGCAGCTTAATTTCAGTTGGTCACAATGAGCAGTTCTTC. The full variable domain, rest sourced from reference TRBV11-2 and TRBJ2-1, is EAGVAQSPRYKIIEKRQSVAFWCNPISGHATLYWYQQILGQGPKLLIQFQNNGVVDDSQLPKDRFSAERLKGVDSTLKIQPAKLEDSAVYLCASSLISVGHNEQFFGPGTRLTVL.

This chain links TRBV7-2 with TRBJ2-1, with 7 bases identical to TRBD1. The CDR3 spans 15 residues. The trim removed 6 bases at V and 3 bases at J, leaving 8 bases unmatched. Germline V gene sequence: CDR1 SGHTA, CDR2 FQGNSA. Here the CDR3 DNA reads TGTGCCAGCAGAACCAGGGGGTCGGGCTACAATGAGCAGTTCTTC. This translates into CASRTRGSGYNEQFF.

The V call is TRBV11-1, the J call TRBJ2-1; TRBD2 matches 9 bases. This CDR3 has 18 amino acids. Germline V gene data show CDR1 as SGHAT and CDR2 as FQDESV (reference sequence). V gave up 3 bases and J gave up 5 bases; unmatched junction bases: 14. The CDR3 DNA follows: TGTGCCAGCAGCTTTTACGACGATATAGCGGGAGACGACAATGAGCAGTTCTTC. Its translation is CASSFYDDIAGDDNEQFF.

The chain combines TRBV6-5 with TRBJ2-7, with 13 bases that match TRBD2. This CDR3 spans 16 amino acids. Germline assignment: CDR1 MNHEY and CDR2 SVGAGI. V dropped 4 bases and J dropped 0; count of bases not matched to a gene: 3. The DNA of the CDR3 is TGTGCCAGCAGTTCCGGGACTAGCGGGGTCTCCTACGAGCAGTACTTC. Translated, it gives CASSSGTSGVSYEQYF.

V gene TRBV5-1 combines with J gene TRBJ1-2; maybe TRBD1 (6 bases). Trimming left V 4 bases short and J 5 bases short, with 12 bases between. Germline CDR1 is SGHRS and CDR2 is YFSETQ. The CDR3 runs to 13 residues. In DNA form, the CDR3 reads TGCGCCAGCAGCCTGGACAGTGAATATGGCTACACCTTC. The encoded protein is CASSLDSEYGYTF.

The count of this clone is one. V and J are TRBV5-1 and TRBJ2-1; D possibly matches TRBD1 or TRBD2 (5 bases each). This CDR3 has 14 amino acids. CDR1 is SGHRS and CDR2 is YFSETQ in the germline V gene. V dropped 0 bases and J dropped 4 bases, with 8 bases sitting between them. Here the CDR3 DNA reads TGCGCCAGCAGCTTGGGAGGGGCTTACAATGAGCAGTTCTTC. It translates to CASSLGGAYNEQFF.